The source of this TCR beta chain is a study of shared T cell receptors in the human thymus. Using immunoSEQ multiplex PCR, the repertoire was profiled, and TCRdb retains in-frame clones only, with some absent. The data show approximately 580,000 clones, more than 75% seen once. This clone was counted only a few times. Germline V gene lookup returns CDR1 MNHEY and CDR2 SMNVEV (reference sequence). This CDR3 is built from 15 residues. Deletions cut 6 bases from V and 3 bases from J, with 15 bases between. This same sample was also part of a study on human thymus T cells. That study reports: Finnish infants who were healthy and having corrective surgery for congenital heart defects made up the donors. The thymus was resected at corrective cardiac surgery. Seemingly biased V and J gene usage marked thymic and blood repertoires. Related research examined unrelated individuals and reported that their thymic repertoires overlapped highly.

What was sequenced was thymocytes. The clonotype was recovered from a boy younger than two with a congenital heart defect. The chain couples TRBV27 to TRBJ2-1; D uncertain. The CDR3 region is CASRVGVGRYNEQFF. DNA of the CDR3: TGTGCCAGCAGGGTAGGTGTGGGCCGCTACAATGAGCAGTTCTTC.